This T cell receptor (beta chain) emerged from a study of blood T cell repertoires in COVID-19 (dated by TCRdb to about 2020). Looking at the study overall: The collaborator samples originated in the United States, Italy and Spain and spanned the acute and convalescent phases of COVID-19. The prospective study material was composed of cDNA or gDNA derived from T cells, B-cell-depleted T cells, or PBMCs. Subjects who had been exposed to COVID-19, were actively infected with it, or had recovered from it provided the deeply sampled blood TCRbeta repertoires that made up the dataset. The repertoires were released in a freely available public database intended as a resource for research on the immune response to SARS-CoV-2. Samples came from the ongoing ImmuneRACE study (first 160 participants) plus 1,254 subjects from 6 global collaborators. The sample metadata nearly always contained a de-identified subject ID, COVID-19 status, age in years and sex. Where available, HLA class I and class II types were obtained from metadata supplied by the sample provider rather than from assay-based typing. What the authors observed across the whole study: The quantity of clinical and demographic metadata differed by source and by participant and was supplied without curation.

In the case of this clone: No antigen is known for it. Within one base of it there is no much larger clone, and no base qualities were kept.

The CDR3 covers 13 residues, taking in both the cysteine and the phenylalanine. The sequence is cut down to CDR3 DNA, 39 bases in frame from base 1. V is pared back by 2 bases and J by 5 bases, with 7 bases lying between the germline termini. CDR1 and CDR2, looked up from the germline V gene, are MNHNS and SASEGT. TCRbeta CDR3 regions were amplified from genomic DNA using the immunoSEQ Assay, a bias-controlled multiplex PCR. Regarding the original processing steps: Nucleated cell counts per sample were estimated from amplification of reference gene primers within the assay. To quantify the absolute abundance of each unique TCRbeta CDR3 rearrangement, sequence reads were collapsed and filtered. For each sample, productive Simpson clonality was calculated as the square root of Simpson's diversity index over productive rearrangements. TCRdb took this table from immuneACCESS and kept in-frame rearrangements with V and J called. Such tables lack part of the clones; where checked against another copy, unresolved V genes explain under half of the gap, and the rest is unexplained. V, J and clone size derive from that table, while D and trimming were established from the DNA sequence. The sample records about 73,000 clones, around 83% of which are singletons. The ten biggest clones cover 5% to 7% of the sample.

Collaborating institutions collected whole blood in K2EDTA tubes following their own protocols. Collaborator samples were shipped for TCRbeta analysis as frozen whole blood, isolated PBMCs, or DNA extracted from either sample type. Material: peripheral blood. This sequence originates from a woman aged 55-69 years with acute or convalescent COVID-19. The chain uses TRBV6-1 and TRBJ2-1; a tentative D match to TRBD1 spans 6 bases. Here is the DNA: TGTGCCAGCAGTGAAAACAGGGACAATGAGCAGTTCTTC. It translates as CASSENRDNEQFF.